One sample yielded the 28 T cell receptor beta chains listed below, sequenced in a study of shared clonotypes between healthy human individuals. Profiling relied on immunoSEQ multiplex PCR, and the TCRdb table lists in-frame clones only, not all of them. The sample has over a million clones, roughly 97% seen once. The sequencing sample was made of naive CD4+ T cells sorted from blood. Subset here: CD45RA+ positively selected. The source of these receptors is a young man in good health.

This clone showed up just once. The V call is TRBV9, the J call TRBJ2-2; D is perhaps TRBD2 (6 bases). The CDR3 runs to 15 residues. The germline CDR1 and CDR2 sequences are SGDLS and YYNGEE. Trimming stripped 4 bases from V and 5 bases from J, with 15 bases between. The CDR3 here is CASSPINGGTGELFF. The CDR3, as DNA: TGTGCCAGCAGCCCAATCAATGGGGGGACCGGGGAGCTGTTTTTT.

This sequence joins TRBV19 and TRBJ2-1, with 16 bases aligning to TRBD2. The J segment lost 8 bases and the V segment lost 6 bases, leaving 10 bases of the junction unmatched. The CDR3 is 17 residues long. CDR1 is LNHDA, CDR2 SQIVND, per germline (reference sequence). The CDR3 DNA sequence: TGTGCCAGTAGCCCTCGGGGACTAGCGGGAGGGCACGATGAGCAGTTCTTC. Amino acid sequence: CASSPRGLAGGHDEQFF. The full variable domain, rest sourced from reference TRBV19 and TRBJ2-1, is DGGITQSPKYLFRKEGQNVTLSCEQNLNHDAMYWYRQDPGQGLRLIYYSQIVNDFQKGDIAEGYSVSREKKESFPLTVTSAQKNPTAFYLCASSPRGLAGGHDEQFFGPGTRLTVL.

The V and J genes are TRBV28 and TRBJ2-7; D might be TRBD1 (6 bases). V was clipped by 5 bases and J by 6 bases, with 11 bases between them. This CDR3 is 12 amino acids long. Germline-derived CDR1 and CDR2 are MDHEN and SYDVKM. The CDR3 loop reads CASSTGRLEQYF. The CDR3 DNA reads TGTGCCAGCAGTACAGGGCGTCTCGAGCAGTACTTC.

The chain is built from TRBV19 and TRBJ2-3; 14 bases line up with TRBD2. The CDR3 has 19 residues. Germline CDR1 is LNHDA and CDR2 is SQIVND (reference sequence). V lost 6 bases, J lost 1 base, and 12 bases stayed unmatched. The CDR3 loop reads CASSPTSGRGAPRTDTQYF. In DNA form, the CDR3 reads TGTGCCAGTAGCCCGACTAGCGGGAGGGGTGCTCCGCGCACAGATACGCAGTATTTT.

V usage is TRBV7-3 and J usage is TRBJ2-7; no definite D call. CDR1 SGHTA and CDR2 FQGTGA come from the germline V gene. V was clipped by 1 base and J by 3 bases, with 10 bases between them. This CDR3 contains 14 residues. The CDR3 is CASSLSPRHYEQYF. The CDR3 bases are TGTGCCAGCAGCTTAAGTCCAAGGCACTACGAGCAGTACTTC.

This clone is a singleton in its sample. The rearrangement joins TRBV19 to TRBJ1-5; D is perhaps TRBD1 (5 bases). The ends were cut back, 3 bases at V and 2 bases at J, with 14 bases in the middle. The CDR3 is 16 residues long. Germline V CDR1 and CDR2: LNHDA, SQIVND (reference sequence). Here the CDR3 reads CASSILGRGGNQPQHF. The CDR3 nucleotides read TGTGCCAGTAGTATCTTGGGGCGCGGGGGCAATCAGCCCCAGCATTTT.

As to this clone: This sample includes further DNA sequences coding for the same CDR3. The chain employs TRBV20-1 and TRBJ2-5; unclear D gene. V was shortened by 1 base and J by 4 bases, with 4 bases between the two germline ends. The CDR3 has 11 amino acids. Germline V CDR1 and CDR2: DFQATT, SNEGSKA (reference sequence). CDR3 sequence reads: CSARARETQYF. In DNA form, the CDR3 reads TGCAGTGCTAGAGCCAGAGAGACCCAGTACTTC.

Comments on this clone: Distinct nucleotide sequences in the sample also encode this CDR3. This chain uses TRBV7-2 with TRBJ2-7; TRBD2 aligns across 8 bases. Looked up from germline, CDR1 is SGHTA and CDR2 is FQGNSA. V dropped 1 base and J dropped 2; count of bases not matched to a gene: 7. CDR3 length: 16 amino acids. For the CDR3, the DNA is TGTGCCAGCAGCTTAGGCCAGACTAGCGACCCCTACGAGCAGTACTTC. Its translation is CASSLGQTSDPYEQYF.

V and J are TRBV15 and TRBJ2-3, with TRBD2 matching 7 bases. J gave up 2 bases and V 5 bases, and 4 bases lay outside the gene matches. The germline V gene encodes CDR1 LNHNV and CDR2 YYDKDF (reference sequence). CDR3 length: 14 residues. The CDR3 bases are TGTGCCACCAGCGGTGGGAGGGCCACAGATACGCAGTATTTT. The encoded protein is CATSGGRATDTQYF. The full variable domain, with the rest looked up from reference TRBV15 and TRBJ2-3, is DAMVIQNPRYQVTQFGKPVTLSCSQTLNHNVMYWYQQKSSQAPKLLFHYYDKDFNNEADTPDNFQSRRPNTSFCFLDIRSPGLGDTAMYLCATSGGRATDTQYFGPGTRLTVL.

The V and J genes are TRBV28 and TRBJ2-7, with no clear D. Trimming took 2 bases from V and 4 from J, leaving 18 bases between them. Germline V gene lookup returns CDR1 MDHEN and CDR2 SYDVKM. This CDR3 comprises 16 residues. The DNA of the CDR3 is TGTGCCAGCAGTTTAGGTGGATTTGGCCGCCCTTACGAGCAGTACTTC. Translating it yields CASSLGGFGRPYEQYF.

In this sample, this clone turned up once. The rearrangement uses TRBV18 and TRBJ1-1; D unresolved. V shed 6 bases and J shed 2 bases, with 13 bases lying between them. The germline gives CDR1 KGHSH, CDR2 LQKENI. The CDR3 extends over 14 amino acids. DNA of the CDR3: TGTGCCAGCTCCCACGCGACGGACAACACTGAAGCTTTCTTT. This gives the protein CASSHATDNTEAFF.

This chain connects TRBV11-1 to TRBJ1-1; 7 bases are shared with TRBD1. CDR1 and CDR2 (germline): SGHAT, FQDESV (reference sequence). Germline trimming cut 5 bases from V and 1 base from J; bases unmatched to any gene: 13. The CDR3 contains 17 residues. The CDR3 reads CASSPPPDRDRNTEAFF. The CDR3 DNA is TGTGCCAGCAGCCCACCCCCCGACAGGGACCGGAACACTGAAGCTTTCTTT. The full variable domain, in which reference TRBV11-1 and TRBJ1-1 provide the parts outside the CDR3, is EAEVAQSPRYKITEKSQAVAFWCDPISGHATLYWYRQILGQGPELLVQFQDESVVDDSQLPKDRFSAERLKGVDSTLKIQPAELGDSAMYLCASSPPPDRDRNTEAFFGQGTRLTVV.

CDR3 in amino acids: CASSGIRDIQYF. The CDR3 nucleotides are TGTGCCAGCTCCGGGATTAGGGACATTCAGTACTTC. V usage is TRBV7-9 and J usage is TRBJ2-4; tentatively, D is TRBD2 (5 bases). Trimming shortened V by 8 bases and J by 8 bases, and 13 bases separated the two germline ends. CDR1 and CDR2 (germline): SEHNR, FQNEAQ (reference sequence). The CDR3 totals 12 residues.

The chain uses TRBV5-4 and TRBJ1-2; D gene unclear. The CDR3 is made up of 13 amino acids. Looked up from germline, CDR1 is SGHNT and CDR2 is YYREEE (reference sequence). Trimming stripped 1 base from V and 8 bases from J, with 12 bases between. The CDR3 DNA is TGTGCCAGCAGCTTGCCCGGTCAAGGGGGCTACACCTTC. Its protein product is CASSLPGQGGYTF. The full variable domain, its missing parts supplied by reference TRBV5-4 and TRBJ1-2, is ETGVTQSPTHLIKTRGQQVTLRCSSQSGHNTVSWYQQALGQGPQFIFQYYREEENGRGNFPPRFSGLQFPNYSSELNVNALELDDSALYLCASSLPGQGGYTFGSGTRLTVV.

The rearrangement uses TRBV4-1 and TRBJ1-2; the match to TRBD1 covers 9 bases. The CDR3 spans 14 residues. The junction had 10 bases not matched to a gene; V was cut back by 7 bases and J by 7 bases. Per the germline V gene, CDR1 is MGHRA and CDR2 is YSYEKL. The CDR3 loop is CASKTGTGFRGYTF. The CDR3 DNA is TGCGCCAGCAAGACCGGGACAGGGTTTCGTGGCTACACCTTC.

J is TRBJ2-3 and V is TRBV14, with TRBD2 matching 8 bases. The CDR3 consists of 15 residues. CDR1 and CDR2 (germline): SGHDN, FVKESK. V was clipped by 1 base and J by 6 bases; unmatched bases: 6. The CDR3 loop is CASSQGGLVPDTQYF. In DNA, the CDR3 is TGTGCCAGCAGCCAAGGGGGACTAGTCCCCGATACGCAGTATTTT. Based on the CDR3 plus reference TRBV14 and TRBJ2-3, the full variable domain is EAGVTQFPSHSVIEKGQTVTLRCDPISGHDNLYWYRRVMGKEIKFLLHFVKESKQDESGMPNNRFLAERTGGTYSTLKVQPAELEDSGVYFCASSQGGLVPDTQYFGPGTRLTVL.

CDR3 DNA sequence: TGTGCCAGCAGCTTAGCAGGCTTTGGGGAGACTGAAGCTTTCTTT. Protein: CASSLAGFGETEAFF. V usage is TRBV7-2 and J usage is TRBJ1-1; D remains ambiguous. The CDR3 loop spans 15 amino acids. In germline, CDR1 is SGHTA, CDR2 FQGNSA. With 0 bases removed from V and 5 bases from J, the gap between germline ends came to 13 bases.

Comments on this clone: Distinct nucleotide sequences in the sample also encode this CDR3. The chain recombines TRBV6-1 with TRBJ1-4; D remains unclear. Germline-derived CDR1 and CDR2 are MNHNS and SASEGT. CDR3 size: 14 residues. Trimming cost V 6 bases and J 0 bases, with 8 bases left between them. CDR3 region: CASRPGATNEKLFF. In DNA form, the CDR3 reads TGTGCCAGCAGGCCAGGAGCAACTAATGAAAAACTGTTTTTT.

Comments on this clone: Other DNA sequences from this sample encode an identical CDR3 as well. The chain combines TRBV27 with TRBJ1-5; D might be TRBD1 (6 bases). Germline V gene lookup returns CDR1 MNHEY and CDR2 SMNVEV (reference sequence). The CDR3 extends over 14 amino acids. Trimming took 5 bases from V and 1 from J, leaving 9 bases between them. This chain's CDR3 is CASSTGLSNQPQHF. Written as DNA, the CDR3 is TGTGCCAGCAGTACAGGGTTAAGCAATCAGCCCCAGCATTTT.

The gene calls are TRBV28 and TRBJ2-7; D is ambiguous. Trimming stripped 6 bases from V and 3 bases from J, with 15 bases between. Germline V gene sequence: CDR1 MDHEN, CDR2 SYDVKM. The length of the CDR3 is 14 residues. The CDR3 here is CASSQHSHGYEQYF. The DNA for the CDR3 is TGTGCCAGCAGCCAACATTCACACGGCTACGAGCAGTACTTC.

The V call is TRBV18, the J call TRBJ2-5; the D is unclear. This CDR3 is 14 amino acids long. V was cut by 2 bases and J by 1 base, with 8 bases left in between. Germline V gene sequence: CDR1 KGHSH, CDR2 LQKENI. The CDR3 DNA reads TGTGCCAGCTCACCAGGGCCGTTCCAAGAGACCCAGTACTTC. Protein sequence: CASSPGPFQETQYF.

The gene calls are TRBV7-9 and TRBJ2-3; D is perhaps TRBD1 or TRBD2 (5 bases each). The CDR3 sequence is 15 residues long. From germline, CDR1 is SEHNR and CDR2 FQNEAQ (reference sequence). The germline V and J ends were trimmed by 7 bases and 0 bases, with 14 bases remaining between them. CDR3 bases: TGTGCCAGCACCTCTCCCCGGGGCAGCACAGATACGCAGTATTTT. Protein product: CASTSPRGSTDTQYF.

The chain is built from TRBV6-5 and TRBJ2-7; 7 bases align to TRBD2. In germline, CDR1 is MNHEY, CDR2 SVGAGI. The CDR3 covers 13 residues. V gave up 11 bases and J gave up 7 bases; unmatched junction bases: 14. The CDR3 DNA sequence: TGTGCCGGGCCGGGACTACGACCCTGGGAGCAGTACTTC. Translation: CAGPGLRPWEQYF.

V usage is TRBV28 and J usage is TRBJ1-4, with TRBD1 as a possible D gene (6 bases). This CDR3 is 13 amino acids long. The V end was cut by 9 bases, the J end by 5 bases, with 13 bases between. CDR1 is MDHEN and CDR2 is SYDVKM in the germline V gene. The CDR3 spells CASTTGKNEKLFF. As DNA, the CDR3 is TGTGCCAGTACAACAGGGAAAAATGAAAAACTGTTTTTT. Together with reference TRBV28 and TRBJ1-4, the CDR3 gives the full variable domain: DVKVTQSSRYLVKRTGEKVFLECVQDMDHENMFWYRQDPGLGLRLIYFSYDVKMKEKGDIPEGYSVSREKKERFSLILESASTNQTSMYLCASTTGKNEKLFFGSGTQLSVL.

V gene TRBV5-1 combines with J gene TRBJ1-2; D might be TRBD1 (6 bases). Germline loops: CDR1 SGHRS, CDR2 YFSETQ. This CDR3 has 16 amino acids. Trimming took 5 bases from V and 3 from J, leaving 20 bases between them. This chain's CDR3 is CASRSIVRGGDYGYTF. The CDR3 DNA sequence: TGCGCCAGCAGGTCTATCGTGAGGGGGGGCGACTATGGCTACACCTTC. The complete variable domain, with remaining parts taken from reference TRBV5-1 and TRBJ1-2, reads KAGVTQTPRYLIKTRGQQVTLSCSPISGHRSVSWYQQTPGQGLQFLFEYFSETQRNKGNFPGRFSGRQFSNSRSEMNVSTLELGDSALYLCASRSIVRGGDYGYTFGSGTRLTVV.

CDR3: CATSSHSREQYF. The CDR3 nucleotides read TGTGCCACCAGCAGCCACTCTCGCGAGCAGTACTTC. The gene calls are TRBV15 and TRBJ2-7; no firm D call. V was pared by 3 bases and J by 6 bases, with 9 bases between. CDR1 LNHNV and CDR2 YYDKDF come from the germline V gene (reference sequence). CDR3 length equals 12 residues.

This chain connects TRBV30 to TRBJ1-5; D unresolved. This CDR3 has 11 residues. Germline V lookup: CDR1 GTSNPN, CDR2 SVGIG (reference sequence). The V gene lost 0 bases and the J gene lost 8 bases, with 5 bases spanning the gap. This CDR3 is CAWSVAEPQHF. The CDR3 DNA sequence: TGTGCCTGGAGTGTTGCAGAGCCCCAGCATTTT.

The genes are TRBV5-4 and TRBJ1-1, with a weak D call TRBD1 (6 bases). The CDR3 sequence is 15 residues long. The germline V gene has CDR1 SGHNT and CDR2 YYREEE (reference sequence). Trimming pared 4 bases from V and 0 bases from J, leaving 13 bases between. The CDR3 here is CASSPGAVLNTEAFF. The CDR3 DNA follows: TGTGCCAGCAGCCCGGGGGCCGTTCTGAACACTGAAGCTTTCTTT.